Presented here are 30 T cell receptor beta chains from one specimen sequenced in a study of blood T cell repertoires in COVID-19. Some clones are missing from TCRdb's copy, which holds only in-frame ones; the method was immunoSEQ multiplex PCR. The sample contains roughly 260,000 clones, under 95% of which appear only once. Sequenced material: PBMCs or T cells enriched from blood (not recorded which). All receptors come from a woman under 30 who had recovered from COVID-19.

The genes are TRBV7-9 and TRBJ1-6, with 10 bases matching TRBD1. The CDR3 loop spans 15 amino acids. Germline lookup yields CDR1 SEHNR and CDR2 FQNEAQ (reference sequence). V was clipped by 4 bases and J by 14 bases; unmatched bases: 11. The CDR3 bases are TGTGCCAGCAGCTCCCCGGGACAGGGGTTTTTGACCCTCCACTTT. This translates into CASSSPGQGFLTLHF.

The rearrangement links TRBV18 to TRBJ1-3; 8 bases are a match to TRBD1. The CDR3 totals 13 residues. Germline lookup yields CDR1 KGHSH and CDR2 LQKENI. V lost 8 bases to trimming and J lost 1 base; unmatched junction nucleotides: 1. The chain's CDR3 is CASRQGSGNTIYF. The CDR3 bases are TGTGCCAGCCGACAGGGGTCTGGAAACACCATATATTTT.

The chain has TRBV19 and TRBJ2-2, with 7 bases matching TRBD1. The germline V gene encodes CDR1 LNHDA and CDR2 SQIVND (reference sequence). The CDR3 runs to 17 residues. Trimming at V came to 4 bases and at J to 0 bases, leaving 8 bases not matched to a gene. CDR3 DNA: TGTGCCAGTAGTACACGAGGACAGGCGCCGAACACCGGGGAGCTGTTTTTT. Its protein is CASSTRGQAPNTGELFF.

The rearrangement links TRBV5-1 to TRBJ1-1, with D possibly TRBD1 on 5 matching bases. The V and J ends lost 4 bases and 1 base respectively, with 11 bases between them. Germline values: CDR1 SGHRS, CDR2 YFSETQ. This CDR3 has 14 residues. The CDR3 nucleotides read TGCGCCAGCAGCCGAAGGGGCGCGAACACTGAAGCTTTCTTT. It translates to CASSRRGANTEAFF.

This clone appeared once. V gene TRBV24-1 combines with J gene TRBJ1-2; unclear D gene. Germline CDR1 is KGHDR and CDR2 is SFDVKD. The CDR3 runs 14 residues. V lost 4 bases and J lost 2, with 10 bases in between. The CDR3 DNA follows: TGTGCCACCAGTGACCCCCGAGGCAACTATGGCTACACCTTC. Its protein is CATSDPRGNYGYTF.

This sequence joins TRBV6-5 and TRBJ1-5; D perhaps matches TRBD1 (6 bases). Trimming cost V 5 bases and J 10 bases, with 15 bases left between them. CDR1 and CDR2 from the germline V gene are MNHEY and SVGAGI. The CDR3 runs to 13 residues. CDR3 sequence (DNA): TGTGCCAGCAGTACAGGGAGTTTACAACCCCAGCATTTT. Translating gives CASSTGSLQPQHF.

The chain carries TRBV28 and TRBJ1-4; possible D gene TRBD1, 6 bases. Germline V gives CDR1 MDHEN, CDR2 SYDVKM. The V end lost 6 bases, the J end lost 8 bases, and 16 bases lay between the germline ends. The CDR3 totals 14 residues. The CDR3 DNA reads as TGTGCCAGCAGCAACAGGGTAAATTGGGAAAAACTGTTTTTT. Translating gives CASSNRVNWEKLFF. Variable domain in full (rest from reference TRBV28 and TRBJ1-4): DVKVTQSSRYLVKRTGEKVFLECVQDMDHENMFWYRQDPGLGLRLIYFSYDVKMKEKGDIPEGYSVSREKKERFSLILESASTNQTSMYLCASSNRVNWEKLFFGSGTQLSVL.

The V call is TRBV24-1, the J call TRBJ1-3, with D possibly being TRBD1 (6 bases). The CDR3 sequence is 16 residues long. V lost 0 bases and J 4 bases, leaving 12 bases between the germline ends. CDR1 and CDR2 from the germline V gene are KGHDR and SFDVKD. The CDR3 protein is CATSDLNTGGGNTIYF. CDR3 sequence (DNA): TGTGCCACCAGTGATTTGAACACGGGGGGCGGAAACACCATATATTTT.

This rearrangement joins TRBV19 to TRBJ1-5; D not resolved. Trimming removed 11 bases at V and 1 base at J, with 18 bases between. The V gene's germline CDR1 is LNHDA and CDR2 SQIVND (reference sequence). CDR3 length: 15 residues. The CDR3 sequence is CASKPADWSNQPQHF. The CDR3, as DNA: TGTGCCTCAAAACCGGCAGACTGGAGCAATCAGCCCCAGCATTTT. The full variable domain, in which reference TRBV19 and TRBJ1-5 provide the parts outside the CDR3, is DGGITQSPKYLFRKEGQNVTLSCEQNLNHDAMYWYRQDPGQGLRLIYYSQIVNDFQKGDIAEGYSVSREKKESFPLTVTSAQKNPTAFYLCASKPADWSNQPQHFGDGTRLSIL.

The CDR3: CASSSGQGDDGYTF. The CDR3, as DNA: TGTGCCAGCAGCTCAGGACAGGGGGACGACGGCTACACCTTC. The chain couples TRBV7-2 to TRBJ1-2, with 10 bases matching TRBD1. The CDR3 runs to 14 residues. Germline CDR1 and CDR2: SGHTA and FQGNSA. V lost 4 bases and J lost 8; bases outside the gene matches: 7.

The chain employs TRBV7-2 and TRBJ2-2, with D possibly TRBD1 on 6 matching bases. This CDR3 has 13 residues. Germline CDR1 reads SGHTA; CDR2 reads FQGNSA. Trimming took 5 bases from V and 6 from J, leaving 10 bases between them. CDR3 sequence: CASSTGMAGELFF. The CDR3, as DNA: TGTGCCAGCAGCACAGGGATGGCCGGGGAGCTGTTTTTT.

The rearrangement links TRBV19 to TRBJ1-2, with D maybe TRBD1 (6 bases). This CDR3 is built from 15 residues. Germline V gene data show CDR1 as LNHDA and CDR2 as SQIVND (reference sequence). With 4 bases removed from V and 0 bases from J, the gap between germline ends came to 12 bases. CDR3 region: CASSTLTGTNYGYTF. The CDR3 DNA reads TGTGCCAGTAGTACTTTGACAGGTACTAACTATGGCTACACCTTC.

The J gene is TRBJ1-1, the V gene TRBV6-9, with 7 nucleotides matching TRBD1. Germline CDR1 MNHGY, CDR2 SVAAGI. The CDR3 has 14 residues. V was pared by 7 bases and J by 1 base, with 6 bases of the junction left unmatched. The CDR3 coding sequence is TGTGCCAGCACCCGGCGGGACAGGAACACTGAAGCTTTCTTT. It translates to CASTRRDRNTEAFF.

This clone was recorded once. J is TRBJ1-5 and V is TRBV27; D remains ambiguous. Per the germline V gene, CDR1 is MNHEY and CDR2 is SMNVEV (reference sequence). The CDR3 loop spans 14 amino acids. Trimming pared 4 bases from V and 0 bases from J, leaving 7 bases between. The CDR3 DNA follows: TGTGCCAGCAGTTGGGCATCTAGCAATCAGCCCCAGCATTTT. This translates into CASSWASSNQPQHF.

Only a few counts were recorded for this clone. The genes are TRBV5-1 and TRBJ1-4; D unclear. The CDR3 totals 14 residues. V gave up 1 base and J gave up 6 bases, with 10 bases separating them. Germline values: CDR1 SGHRS, CDR2 YFSETQ. The CDR3 is CASSLPGGDEKLFF. For the CDR3, the DNA is TGCGCCAGCAGCTTGCCAGGCGGGGATGAAAAACTGTTTTTT.

The J gene is TRBJ2-7, the V gene TRBV5-8, with a tentative D call TRBD1 (6 bases). The V gene's germline CDR1 is SGHTS and CDR2 YDEGEE. Between the trimmed V and J ends, which lost 4 bases and 2 bases, there was a span of 25 bases. This CDR3 has 18 residues. The CDR3 DNA is TGTGCCAGCAGCCCTCGGACGGACAGAAAGGGTCCCACCTACGAGCAGTACTTC. Translating gives CASSPRTDRKGPTYEQYF.

This chain uses TRBV2 with TRBJ2-3; TRBD2 agrees at 7 bases. The CDR3 runs to 15 residues. Germline trimming cut 1 base from V and 6 bases from J; bases unmatched to any gene: 7. Germline V gene sequence: CDR1 SNHLY, CDR2 FYNNEI. CDR3 loop: CASSEEASGYDTQYF. Here the CDR3 DNA reads TGTGCCAGCAGTGAAGAGGCTAGCGGATACGATACGCAGTATTTT.

The V gene is TRBV19, the J gene TRBJ1-2; tentative D call: TRBD1 (6 bases). Germline V lookup: CDR1 LNHDA, CDR2 SQIVND (reference sequence). CDR3 length: 12 residues. Trimming took off 3 bases at V and 7 bases at J, with 9 bases between the two ends. The CDR3 sequence is CASSIRGFGYTF. The DNA of the CDR3 is TGTGCCAGTAGTATCAGGGGTTTTGGCTACACCTTC.

The rearrangement links TRBV7-9 to TRBJ1-4, with TRBD1 matching 8 bases. Losses at the gene ends were 3 bases for V and 4 bases for J; bases not matched to a gene: 16. Germline V gene data show CDR1 as SEHNR and CDR2 as FQNEAQ (reference sequence). The CDR3 covers 19 residues. CDR3 in amino acids: CASSLERGQGGRVNEKLFF. As DNA, the CDR3 is TGTGCCAGCAGCTTGGAACGCGGACAGGGAGGGAGGGTTAATGAAAAACTGTTTTTT.

This clone was seen only once. The CDR3 DNA follows: TGTGCCAGCAGTTTAGGTGGGAGGTTGTACAATGAGCAGTTCTTC. Translated, it gives CASSLGGRLYNEQFF. The chain links TRBV28 to TRBJ2-1, with D maybe TRBD2 (6 bases). The CDR3 runs 15 residues. V lost 2 bases and J 4 bases, leaving 12 bases between the germline ends. Germline V lookup: CDR1 MDHEN, CDR2 SYDVKM.

This clone was detected once. CDR3 protein: CASSRGSATDTQYF. CDR3 DNA: TGTGCAAGCTCTAGGGGCAGTGCTACAGATACGCAGTATTTT. The genes are TRBV7-2 and TRBJ2-3, with D possibly being TRBD1 (5 bases). This CDR3 region has 14 residues. The germline V gene encodes CDR1 SGHTA and CDR2 FQGNSA.

This rearrangement joins TRBV27 to TRBJ2-5; TRBD1 agrees at 8 bases. This CDR3 has 17 residues. Trimming cost V 3 bases and J 5 bases; bases outside gene matches: 14. CDR1 and CDR2 (germline): MNHEY, SMNVEV (reference sequence). The CDR3 nucleotides are TGTGCCAGCAGTTTTCGGCCCCGACAGGGGATGAGGGAGACCCAGTACTTC. Its translation is CASSFRPRQGMRETQYF.

The chain carries TRBV20-1 and TRBJ1-2; D might be TRBD1 (6 bases). Germline-derived CDR1 and CDR2 are DFQATT and SNEGSKA (reference sequence). This CDR3 comprises 14 residues. Trimming shortened V by 3 bases and J by 7 bases, and 18 bases separated the two germline ends. DNA of the CDR3: TGCAGTGCTAGTCAGGGGAGTGTCTCGGGTGGCTACACCTTC. It encodes CSASQGSVSGGYTF.

This chain links TRBV3-1 (or the pseudogene TRBV3-2) with TRBJ2-3, with 15 nucleotides matching TRBD2. The CDR3 loop spans 15 amino acids. The trim removed 4 bases at V and 9 bases at J, leaving 5 bases unmatched. CDR1 is LGHDT and CDR2 is YNNKEL in the germline V gene (reference sequence). The CDR3: CASSPGLAGGVTQYF. CDR3 sequence (DNA): TGTGCCAGCAGCCCGGGACTAGCGGGGGGAGTGACGCAGTATTTT.

The chain recombines TRBV7-3 with TRBJ2-1; 8 bases agree with TRBD2. V dropped 3 bases and J dropped 3; count of bases not matched to a gene: 7. CDR1 and CDR2 from the germline V gene are SGHTA and FQGTGA. This CDR3 is 16 amino acids long. The CDR3 sequence is CASSFTGTRNYNEQFF. CDR3 DNA: TGTGCCAGCAGCTTTACCGGGACTAGAAACTACAATGAGCAGTTCTTC.

This rearrangement joins TRBV4-1 to TRBJ1-2, with a possible D match to TRBD1 (5 bases). The CDR3 totals 15 residues. The germline V gene encodes CDR1 MGHRA and CDR2 YSYEKL. V was shortened by 1 base and J by 2 bases, with 11 bases between the two germline ends. As DNA, the CDR3 is TGCGCCAGCAGCCAAGGTCGTAGGGGCAACTATGGCTACACCTTC. Translated, it gives CASSQGRRGNYGYTF.

With regard to this clone: The sample contains more than one DNA sequence encoding this CDR3. This rearrangement joins TRBV28 to TRBJ1-6, with unresolved D. Germline assignment: CDR1 MDHEN and CDR2 SYDVKM. The length of the CDR3 is 15 residues. V shed 2 bases and J shed 0 bases, with 5 bases lying between them. The CDR3 protein is CASSLGSSYNSPLHF. The CDR3 DNA follows: TGTGCCAGCAGTTTAGGGAGCTCCTATAATTCACCCCTCCACTTT.

The chain recombines TRBV5-4 with TRBJ2-5, with D unclear. The CDR3 covers 12 residues. Germline V gene sequence: CDR1 SGHNT, CDR2 YYREEE (reference sequence). V lost 0 bases to trimming and J lost 5 bases, with 5 bases between them. The chain's CDR3 is CASSLAGETQYF. Here the CDR3 DNA reads TGTGCCAGCAGCTTGGCCGGGGAGACCCAGTACTTC.

This clone was picked up one time. The rearrangement uses TRBV2 and TRBJ2-5; 10 bases align to TRBD1. Unmatched junction bases numbered 4, after V lost 7 bases and J lost 5 bases. The germline CDR1 and CDR2 sequences are SNHLY and FYNNEI. CDR3 length: 13 residues. The CDR3 sequence: CASKGQGTETQYF. The CDR3 nucleotides are TGTGCCAGCAAGGGACAGGGGACGGAGACCCAGTACTTC.

This clone was picked up a small number of times. The V gene is TRBV28, the J gene TRBJ2-3, with D unclear. This CDR3 is 13 amino acids long. The germline gives CDR1 MDHEN, CDR2 SYDVKM. V lost 6 bases to trimming and J lost 2 bases, with 9 bases between them. CDR3 sequence: CASRPTATDTQYF. The DNA for the CDR3 is TGTGCCAGCAGACCGACTGCCACAGATACGCAGTATTTT.